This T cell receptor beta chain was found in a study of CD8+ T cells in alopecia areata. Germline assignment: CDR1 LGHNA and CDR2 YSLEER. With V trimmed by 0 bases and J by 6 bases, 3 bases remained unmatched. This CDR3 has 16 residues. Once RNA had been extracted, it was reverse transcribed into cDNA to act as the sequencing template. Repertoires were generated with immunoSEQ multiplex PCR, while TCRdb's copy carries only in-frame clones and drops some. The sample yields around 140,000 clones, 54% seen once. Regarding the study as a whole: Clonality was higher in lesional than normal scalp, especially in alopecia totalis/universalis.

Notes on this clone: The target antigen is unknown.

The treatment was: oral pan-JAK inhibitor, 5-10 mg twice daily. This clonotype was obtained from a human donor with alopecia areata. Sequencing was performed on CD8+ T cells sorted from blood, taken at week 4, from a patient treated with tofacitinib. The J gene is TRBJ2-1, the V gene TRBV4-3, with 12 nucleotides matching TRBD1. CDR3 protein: CASSQDGGQGANEQFF. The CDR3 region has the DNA TGCGCCAGCAGCCAAGATGGGGGACAGGGGGCCAATGAGCAGTTCTTC.